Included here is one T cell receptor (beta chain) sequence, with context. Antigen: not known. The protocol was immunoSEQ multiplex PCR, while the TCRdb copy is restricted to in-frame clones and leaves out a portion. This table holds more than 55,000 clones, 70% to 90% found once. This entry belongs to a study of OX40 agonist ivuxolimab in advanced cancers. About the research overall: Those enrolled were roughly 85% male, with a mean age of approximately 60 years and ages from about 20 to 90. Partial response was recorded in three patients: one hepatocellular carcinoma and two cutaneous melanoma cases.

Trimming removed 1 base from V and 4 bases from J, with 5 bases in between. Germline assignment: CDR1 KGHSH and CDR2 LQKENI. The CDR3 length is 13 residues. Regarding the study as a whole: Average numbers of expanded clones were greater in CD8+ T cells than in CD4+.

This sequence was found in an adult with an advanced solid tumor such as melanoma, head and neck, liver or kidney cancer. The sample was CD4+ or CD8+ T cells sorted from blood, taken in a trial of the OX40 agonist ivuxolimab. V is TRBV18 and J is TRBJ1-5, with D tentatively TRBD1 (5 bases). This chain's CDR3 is CASSPQGNQPQHF. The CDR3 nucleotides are TGTGCCAGCTCACCACAGGGGAATCAGCCCCAGCATTTT. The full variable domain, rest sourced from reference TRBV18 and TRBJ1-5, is NAGVMQNPRHLVRRRGQEARLRCSPMKGHSHVYWYRQLPEEGLKFMVYLQKENIIDESGMPKERFSAEFPKEGPSILRIQQVVRGDSAAYFCASSPQGNQPQHFGDGTRLSIL.